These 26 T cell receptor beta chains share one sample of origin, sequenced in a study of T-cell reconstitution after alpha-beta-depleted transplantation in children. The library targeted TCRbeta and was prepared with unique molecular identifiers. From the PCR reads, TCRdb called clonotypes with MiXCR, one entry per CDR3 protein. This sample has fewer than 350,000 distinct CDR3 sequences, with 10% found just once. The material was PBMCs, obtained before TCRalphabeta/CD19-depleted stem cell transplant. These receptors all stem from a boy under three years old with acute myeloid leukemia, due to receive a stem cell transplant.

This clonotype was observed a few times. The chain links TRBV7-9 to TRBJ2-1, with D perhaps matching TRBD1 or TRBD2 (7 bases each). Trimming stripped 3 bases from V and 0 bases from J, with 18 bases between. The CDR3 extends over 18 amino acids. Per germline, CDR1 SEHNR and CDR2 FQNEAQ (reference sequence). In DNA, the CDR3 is TGTGCCAGCAGCTTCCCGCAGGGGGGGGGGAGCTCCTACAATGAGCAGTTCTTC. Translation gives CASSFPQGGGSSYNEQFF.

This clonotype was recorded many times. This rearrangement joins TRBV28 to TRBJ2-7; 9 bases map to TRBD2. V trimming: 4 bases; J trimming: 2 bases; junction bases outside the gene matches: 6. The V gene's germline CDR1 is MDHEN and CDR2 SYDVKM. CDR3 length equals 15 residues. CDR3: CASSSIAGVPYEQYF. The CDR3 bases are TGTGCCAGCAGTTCCATAGCGGGAGTACCCTACGAGCAGTACTTC.

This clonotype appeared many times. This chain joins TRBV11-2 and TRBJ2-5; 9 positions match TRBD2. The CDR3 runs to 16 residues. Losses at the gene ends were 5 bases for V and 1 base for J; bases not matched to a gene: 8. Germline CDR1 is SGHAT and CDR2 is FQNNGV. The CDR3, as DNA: TGTGCCAGCAGCCCCTTAGCGGGGGCCCTCCAAGAGACCCAGTACTTC. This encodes CASSPLAGALQETQYF.

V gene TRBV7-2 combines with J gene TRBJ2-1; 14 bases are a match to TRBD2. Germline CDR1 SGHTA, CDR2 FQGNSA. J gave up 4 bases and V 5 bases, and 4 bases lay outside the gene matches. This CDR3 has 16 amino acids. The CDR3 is CASSRLAGGAYNEQFF. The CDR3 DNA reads TGTGCCAGCAGCCGACTAGCGGGAGGGGCATACAATGAGCAGTTCTTC.

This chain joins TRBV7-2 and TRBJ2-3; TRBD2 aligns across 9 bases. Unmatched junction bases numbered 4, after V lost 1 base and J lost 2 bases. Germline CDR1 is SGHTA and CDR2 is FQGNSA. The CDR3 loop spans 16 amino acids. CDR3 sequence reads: CASSLGAGGFTDTQYF. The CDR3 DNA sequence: TGTGCCAGCAGCTTAGGAGCGGGGGGTTTCACAGATACGCAGTATTTT.

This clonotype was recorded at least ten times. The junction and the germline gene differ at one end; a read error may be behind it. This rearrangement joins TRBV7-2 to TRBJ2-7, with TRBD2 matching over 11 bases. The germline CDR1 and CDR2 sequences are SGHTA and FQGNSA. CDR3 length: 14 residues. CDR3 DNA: TGTGCCATCAGCCGACTAGCGGGGTCCTACGAGCAGTACTTC. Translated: CAISRLAGSYEQYF.

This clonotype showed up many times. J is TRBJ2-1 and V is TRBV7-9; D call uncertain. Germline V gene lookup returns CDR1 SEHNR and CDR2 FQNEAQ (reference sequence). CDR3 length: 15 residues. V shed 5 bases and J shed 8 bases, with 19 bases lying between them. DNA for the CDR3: TGTGCCAGCAGCCCCTATCCTCCTTCCGTTGATGAGCAGTTCTTC. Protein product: CASSPYPPSVDEQFF.

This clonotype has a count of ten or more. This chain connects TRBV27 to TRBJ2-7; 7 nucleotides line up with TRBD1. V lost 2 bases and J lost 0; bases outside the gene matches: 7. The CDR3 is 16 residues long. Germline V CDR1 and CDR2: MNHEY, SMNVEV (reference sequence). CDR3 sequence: CASSLGTVLSSYEQYF. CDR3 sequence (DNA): TGTGCCAGCAGTTTAGGGACAGTTCTAAGCTCCTACGAGCAGTACTTC.

Written as DNA, the CDR3 is TGTGCCAGCAGCTTCGTGGACAGGCGGGCCAAAAACATTCAGTACTTC. Protein sequence: CASSFVDRRAKNIQYF. The J gene is TRBJ2-4, the V gene TRBV11-3, with 7 bases fitting TRBD1. CDR1 SGHNT and CDR2 YENEEA come from the germline V gene. Unmatched junction bases numbered 6, after V lost 3 bases and J lost 1 base. This CDR3 comprises 16 residues.

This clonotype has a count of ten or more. CDR3 sequence: CASSLNRGAGINSPLHF. The CDR3 DNA sequence: TGTGCCAGCAGTTTAAATCGGGGGGCTGGGATTAATTCACCCCTCCACTTT. The chain recombines TRBV12-3 or TRBV12-4 with TRBJ1-6, with a tentative D call TRBD1 (6 bases). CDR3 length equals 17 residues. Trimming shortened V by 2 bases and J by 6 bases, and 17 bases separated the two germline ends.

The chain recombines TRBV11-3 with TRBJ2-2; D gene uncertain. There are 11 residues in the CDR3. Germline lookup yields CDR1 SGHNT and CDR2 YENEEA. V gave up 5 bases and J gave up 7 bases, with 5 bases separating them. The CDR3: CASSPFGELFF. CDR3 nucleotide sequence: TGTGCCAGCAGCCCCTTCGGGGAGCTGTTTTTT.

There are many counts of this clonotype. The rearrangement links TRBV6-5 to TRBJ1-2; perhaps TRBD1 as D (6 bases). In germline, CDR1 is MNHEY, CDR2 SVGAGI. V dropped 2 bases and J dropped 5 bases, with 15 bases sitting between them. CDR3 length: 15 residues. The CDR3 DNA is TGTGCCAGCAGTTACAGTGACAGGCCGTTATATGGCTACACCTTC. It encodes CASSYSDRPLYGYTF.

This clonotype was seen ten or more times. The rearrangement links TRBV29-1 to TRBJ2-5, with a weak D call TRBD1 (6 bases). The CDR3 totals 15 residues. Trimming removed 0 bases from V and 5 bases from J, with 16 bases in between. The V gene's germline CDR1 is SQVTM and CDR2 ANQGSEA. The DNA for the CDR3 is TGCAGCGTTGAAGAGAGTACAGGGACCTTGGAGACCCAGTACTTC. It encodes CSVEESTGTLETQYF.

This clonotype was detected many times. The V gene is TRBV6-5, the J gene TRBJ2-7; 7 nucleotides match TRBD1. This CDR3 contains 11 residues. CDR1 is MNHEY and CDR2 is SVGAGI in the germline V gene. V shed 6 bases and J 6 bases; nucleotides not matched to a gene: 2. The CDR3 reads CASSQGVEQYF. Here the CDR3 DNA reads TGTGCCAGCAGCCAGGGGGTCGAGCAGTACTTC.

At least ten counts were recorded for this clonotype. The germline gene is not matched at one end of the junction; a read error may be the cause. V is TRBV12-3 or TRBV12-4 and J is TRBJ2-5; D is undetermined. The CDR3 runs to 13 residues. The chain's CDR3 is CASSLALQEAQYF. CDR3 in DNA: TGTGCCAGCAGTTTAGCGCTCCAAGAGGCCCAGTACTTC.

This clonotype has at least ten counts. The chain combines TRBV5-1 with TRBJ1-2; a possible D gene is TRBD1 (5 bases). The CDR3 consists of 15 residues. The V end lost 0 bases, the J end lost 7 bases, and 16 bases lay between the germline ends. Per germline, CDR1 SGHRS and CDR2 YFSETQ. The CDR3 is CASSLAILQGTGYTF. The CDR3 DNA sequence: TGCGCCAGCAGCTTGGCCATCTTGCAGGGTACTGGCTACACCTTC. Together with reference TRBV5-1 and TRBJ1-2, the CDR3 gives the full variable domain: KAGVTQTPRYLIKTRGQQVTLSCSPISGHRSVSWYQQTPGQGLQFLFEYFSETQRNKGNFPGRFSGRQFSNSRSEMNVSTLELGDSALYLCASSLAILQGTGYTFGSGTRLTVV.

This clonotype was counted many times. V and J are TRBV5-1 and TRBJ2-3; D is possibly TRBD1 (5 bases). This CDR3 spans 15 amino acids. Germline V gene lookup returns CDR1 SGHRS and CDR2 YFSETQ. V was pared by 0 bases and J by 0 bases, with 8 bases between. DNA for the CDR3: TGCGCCAGCAGCTTGGTACAGGCAAGCACAGATACGCAGTATTTT. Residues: CASSLVQASTDTQYF.

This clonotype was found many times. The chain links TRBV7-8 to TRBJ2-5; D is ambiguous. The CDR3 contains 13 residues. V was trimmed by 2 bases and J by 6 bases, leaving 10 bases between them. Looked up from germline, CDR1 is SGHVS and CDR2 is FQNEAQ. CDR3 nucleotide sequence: TGTGCCAGCAGCTTAACGGGTACGAAGACCCAGTACTTC. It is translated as CASSLTGTKTQYF.

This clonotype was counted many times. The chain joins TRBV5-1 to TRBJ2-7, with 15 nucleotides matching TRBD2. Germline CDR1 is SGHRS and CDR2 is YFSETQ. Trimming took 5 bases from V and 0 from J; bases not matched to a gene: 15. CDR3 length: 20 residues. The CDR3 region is CASRPAPGLAGGSSSYEQYF. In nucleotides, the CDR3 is TGCGCCAGCAGGCCGGCCCCGGGACTAGCGGGGGGTTCTAGCTCCTACGAGCAGTACTTC.

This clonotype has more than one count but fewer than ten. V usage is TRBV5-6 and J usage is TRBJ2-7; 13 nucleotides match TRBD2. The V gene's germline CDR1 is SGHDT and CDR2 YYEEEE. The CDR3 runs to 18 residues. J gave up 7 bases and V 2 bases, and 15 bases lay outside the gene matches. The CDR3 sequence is CASSFGGLAGLKHREQYF. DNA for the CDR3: TGTGCCAGCAGCTTCGGGGGACTAGCGGGATTGAAACACAGAGAGCAGTACTTC.

Here the CDR3 DNA reads TGCAGTGCTAGAGATTTTCTAGCGGGAGTAAACTACAATGAGCAGTTCTTC. It translates to CSARDFLAGVNYNEQFF. This rearrangement joins TRBV20-1 to TRBJ2-1; TRBD2 matches at 10 bases. The germline V gene has CDR1 DFQATT and CDR2 SNEGSKA (reference sequence). The J segment lost 3 bases and the V segment lost 0 bases, leaving 8 bases of the junction unmatched. The CDR3 contains 17 residues.

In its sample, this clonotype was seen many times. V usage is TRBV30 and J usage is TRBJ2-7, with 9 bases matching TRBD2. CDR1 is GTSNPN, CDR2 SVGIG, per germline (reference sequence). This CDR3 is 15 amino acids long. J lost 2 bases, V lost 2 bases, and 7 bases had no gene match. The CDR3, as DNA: TGTGCCTGGAGTAGAGGGGTAGCGGGGGCCTACGAGCAGTACTTC. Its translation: CAWSRGVAGAYEQYF. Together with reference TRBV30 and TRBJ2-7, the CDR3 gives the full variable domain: SQTIHQWPATLVQPVGSPLSLECTVEGTSNPNLYWYRQAAGRGLQLLFYSVGIGQISSEVPQNLSASRPQDRQFILSSKKLLLSDSGFYLCAWSRGVAGAYEQYFGPGTRLTVT.

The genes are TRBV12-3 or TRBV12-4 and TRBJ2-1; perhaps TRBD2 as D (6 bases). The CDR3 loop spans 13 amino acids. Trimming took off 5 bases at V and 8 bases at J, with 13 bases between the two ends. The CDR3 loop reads CASSPGTLYEQFF. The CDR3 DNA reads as TGTGCCAGCAGTCCAGGGACTCTCTATGAGCAGTTCTTC.

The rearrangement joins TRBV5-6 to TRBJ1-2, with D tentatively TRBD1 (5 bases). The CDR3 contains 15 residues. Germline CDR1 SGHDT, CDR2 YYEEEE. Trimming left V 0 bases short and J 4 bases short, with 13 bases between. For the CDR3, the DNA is TGTGCCAGCAGCTTGGGGGAGCCTGGGGGCTATGGCTACACCTTC. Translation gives CASSLGEPGGYGYTF.

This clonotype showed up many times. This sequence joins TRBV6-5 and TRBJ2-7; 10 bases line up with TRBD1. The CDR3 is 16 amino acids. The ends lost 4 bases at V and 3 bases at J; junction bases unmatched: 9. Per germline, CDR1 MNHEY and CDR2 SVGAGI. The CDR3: CASSFLRDRGGYEQYF. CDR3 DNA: TGTGCCAGCAGTTTCCTCCGGGACAGGGGCGGCTACGAGCAGTACTTC.

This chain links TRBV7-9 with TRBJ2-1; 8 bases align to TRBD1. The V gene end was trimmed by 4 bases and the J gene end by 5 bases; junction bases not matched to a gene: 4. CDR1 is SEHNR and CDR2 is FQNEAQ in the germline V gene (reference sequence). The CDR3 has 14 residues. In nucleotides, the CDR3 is TGTGCCAGCAGCTCCGACAGGGGAAACAATGAGCAGTTCTTC. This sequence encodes CASSSDRGNNEQFF.